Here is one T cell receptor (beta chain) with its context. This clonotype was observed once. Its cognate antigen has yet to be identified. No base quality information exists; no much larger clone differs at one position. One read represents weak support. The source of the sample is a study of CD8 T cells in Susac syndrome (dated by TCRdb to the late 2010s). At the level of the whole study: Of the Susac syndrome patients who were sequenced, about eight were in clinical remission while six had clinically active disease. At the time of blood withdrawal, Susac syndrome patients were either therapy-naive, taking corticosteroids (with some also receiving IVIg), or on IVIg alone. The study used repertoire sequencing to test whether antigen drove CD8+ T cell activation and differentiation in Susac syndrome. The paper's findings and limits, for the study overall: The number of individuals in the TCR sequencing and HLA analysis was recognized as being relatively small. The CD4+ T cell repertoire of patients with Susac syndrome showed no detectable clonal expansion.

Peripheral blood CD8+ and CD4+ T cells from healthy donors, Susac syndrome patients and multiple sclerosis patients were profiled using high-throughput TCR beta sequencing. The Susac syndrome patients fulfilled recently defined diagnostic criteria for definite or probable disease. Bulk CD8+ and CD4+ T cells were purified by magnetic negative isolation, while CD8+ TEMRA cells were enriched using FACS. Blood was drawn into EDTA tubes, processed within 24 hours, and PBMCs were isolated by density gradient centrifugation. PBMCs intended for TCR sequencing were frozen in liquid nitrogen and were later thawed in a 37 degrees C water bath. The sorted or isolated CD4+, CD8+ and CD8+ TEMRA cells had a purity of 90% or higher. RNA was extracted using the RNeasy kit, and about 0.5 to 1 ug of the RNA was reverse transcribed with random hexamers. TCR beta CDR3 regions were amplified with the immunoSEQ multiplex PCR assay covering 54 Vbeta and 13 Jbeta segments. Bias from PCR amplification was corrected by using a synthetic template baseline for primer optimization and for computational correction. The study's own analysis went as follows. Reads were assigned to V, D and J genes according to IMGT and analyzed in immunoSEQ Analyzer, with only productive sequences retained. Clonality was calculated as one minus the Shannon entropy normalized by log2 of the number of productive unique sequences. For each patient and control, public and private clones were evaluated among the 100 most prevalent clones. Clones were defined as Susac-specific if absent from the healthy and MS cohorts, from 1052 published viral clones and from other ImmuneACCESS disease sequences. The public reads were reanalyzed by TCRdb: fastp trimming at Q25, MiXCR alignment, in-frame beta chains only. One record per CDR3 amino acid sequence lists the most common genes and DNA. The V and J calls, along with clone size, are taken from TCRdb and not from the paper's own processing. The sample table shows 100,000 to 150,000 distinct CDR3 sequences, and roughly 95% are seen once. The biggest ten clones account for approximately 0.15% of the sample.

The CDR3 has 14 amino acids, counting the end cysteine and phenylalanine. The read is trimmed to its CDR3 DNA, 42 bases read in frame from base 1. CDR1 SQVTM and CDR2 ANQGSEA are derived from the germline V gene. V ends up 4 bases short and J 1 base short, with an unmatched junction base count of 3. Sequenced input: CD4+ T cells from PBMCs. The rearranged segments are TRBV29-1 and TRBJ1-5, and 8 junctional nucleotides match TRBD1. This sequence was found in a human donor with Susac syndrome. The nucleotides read TGCAGCGTTGCAGGGGGCAGGAGCAATCAGCCCCAGCATTTT. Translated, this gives CSVAGGRSNQPQHF.